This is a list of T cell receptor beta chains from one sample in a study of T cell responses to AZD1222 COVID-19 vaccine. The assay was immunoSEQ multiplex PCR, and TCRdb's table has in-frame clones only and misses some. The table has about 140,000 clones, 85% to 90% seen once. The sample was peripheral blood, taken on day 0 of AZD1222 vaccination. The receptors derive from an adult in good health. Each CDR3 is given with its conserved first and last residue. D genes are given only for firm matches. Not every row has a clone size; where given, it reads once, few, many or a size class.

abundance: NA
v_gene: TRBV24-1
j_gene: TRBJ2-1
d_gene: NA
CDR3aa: CATSDSLRFSYNEQFF
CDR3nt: TGTGCCACCAGTGATTCTCTGCGGTTCAGCTACAATGAGCAGTTCTTC

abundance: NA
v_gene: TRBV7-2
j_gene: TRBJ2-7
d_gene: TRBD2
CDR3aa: CASSLALAASGSYEQYF
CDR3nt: TGTGCCAGCAGCTTAGCGCTGGCGGCTAGCGGATCCTACGAGCAGTACTTC

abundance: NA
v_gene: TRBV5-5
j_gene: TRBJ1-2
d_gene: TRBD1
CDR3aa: CASSAGQGALWVGYTF
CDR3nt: TGTGCCAGCAGCGCGGGACAGGGGGCCCTGTGGGTAGGCTACACCTTC

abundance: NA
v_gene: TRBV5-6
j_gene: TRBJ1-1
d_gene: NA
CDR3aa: CASSLGRAGTEAFF
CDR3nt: TGTGCCAGCAGCTTGGGCCGGGCGGGGACTGAAGCTTTCTTT

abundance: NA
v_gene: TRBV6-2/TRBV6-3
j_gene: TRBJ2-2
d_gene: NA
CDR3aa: CASSKTAVGGELFF
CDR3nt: TGTGCCAGCAGTAAGACGGCCGTGGGGGGGGAGCTGTTTTTT

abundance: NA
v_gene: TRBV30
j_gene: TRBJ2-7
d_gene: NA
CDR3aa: CAWSVSGAYEQYF
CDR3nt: TGTGCCTGGAGTGTATCAGGGGCCTACGAGCAGTACTTC

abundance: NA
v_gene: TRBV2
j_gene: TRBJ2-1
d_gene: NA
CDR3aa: CASSEGSNYEQFF
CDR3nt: TGTGCCAGCAGTGAAGGGAGTAACTATGAGCAGTTCTTC

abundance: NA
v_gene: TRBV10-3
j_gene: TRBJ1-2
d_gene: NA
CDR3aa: CAISEGQGSGYTF
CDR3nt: TGTGCCATCAGTGAGGGGCAGGGTTCTGGCTACACCTTC

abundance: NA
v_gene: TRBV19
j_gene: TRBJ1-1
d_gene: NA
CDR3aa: CASSLFPGRGGTEAFF
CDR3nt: TGTGCCAGTAGTTTATTTCCAGGGCGAGGGGGAACTGAAGCTTTCTTT

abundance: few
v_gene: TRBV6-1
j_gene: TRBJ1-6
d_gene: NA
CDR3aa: CASSEDEGINSPLHF
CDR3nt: TGTGCCAGCAGTGAAGATGAAGGAATTAATTCACCCCTCCACTTT

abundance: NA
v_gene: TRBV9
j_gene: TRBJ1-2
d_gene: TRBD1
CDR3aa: CASSPQFQGVERGYTF
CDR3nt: TGTGCCAGCAGCCCCCAATTCCAGGGGGTGGAGCGTGGCTACACCTTC

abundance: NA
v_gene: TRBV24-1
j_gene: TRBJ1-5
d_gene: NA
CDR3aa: CATSAERADQPQHF
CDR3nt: TGTGCCACCAGTGCCGAGCGGGCAGACCAGCCCCAGCATTTT

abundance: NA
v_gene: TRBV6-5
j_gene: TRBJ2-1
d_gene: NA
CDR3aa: CASSYRQDTEQFF
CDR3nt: TGTGCCAGCAGTTACAGGCAGGACACTGAGCAGTTCTTC

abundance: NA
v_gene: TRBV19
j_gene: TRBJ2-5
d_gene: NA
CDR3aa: CASSHRSYQETQYF
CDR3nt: TGTGCCAGTAGTCACAGGTCGTACCAAGAGACCCAGTACTTC

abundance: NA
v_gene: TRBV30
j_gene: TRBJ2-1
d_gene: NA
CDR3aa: CAWSNGLPYNEQFF
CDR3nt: TGTGCCTGGAGTAACGGACTTCCCTACAATGAGCAGTTCTTC

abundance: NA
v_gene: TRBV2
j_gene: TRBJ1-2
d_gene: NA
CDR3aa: CASSPIGGNYGYTF
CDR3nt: TGTGCCAGCAGTCCCATTGGGGGTAACTATGGCTACACCTTC

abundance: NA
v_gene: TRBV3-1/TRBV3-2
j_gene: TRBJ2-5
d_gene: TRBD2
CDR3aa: CASSQGSGSVKTQYF
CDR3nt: TGTGCCAGCAGCCAAGGTAGCGGGAGTGTAAAGACCCAGTACTTC

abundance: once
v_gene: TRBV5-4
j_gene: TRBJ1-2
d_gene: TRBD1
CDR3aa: CASSFGQESGYTF
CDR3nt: TGTGCCAGCAGCTTTGGACAGGAATCGGGCTACACCTTC

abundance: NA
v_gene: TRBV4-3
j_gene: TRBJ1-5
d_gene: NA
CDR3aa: CASSHDSNSNQPQHF
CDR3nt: TGCGCCAGCAGCCATGACAGCAATAGCAATCAGCCCCAGCATTTT

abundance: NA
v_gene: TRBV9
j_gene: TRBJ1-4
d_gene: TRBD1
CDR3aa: CASSVRDRDEKLFF
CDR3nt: TGTGCCAGCAGCGTCCGGGACAGGGATGAAAAACTGTTTTTT